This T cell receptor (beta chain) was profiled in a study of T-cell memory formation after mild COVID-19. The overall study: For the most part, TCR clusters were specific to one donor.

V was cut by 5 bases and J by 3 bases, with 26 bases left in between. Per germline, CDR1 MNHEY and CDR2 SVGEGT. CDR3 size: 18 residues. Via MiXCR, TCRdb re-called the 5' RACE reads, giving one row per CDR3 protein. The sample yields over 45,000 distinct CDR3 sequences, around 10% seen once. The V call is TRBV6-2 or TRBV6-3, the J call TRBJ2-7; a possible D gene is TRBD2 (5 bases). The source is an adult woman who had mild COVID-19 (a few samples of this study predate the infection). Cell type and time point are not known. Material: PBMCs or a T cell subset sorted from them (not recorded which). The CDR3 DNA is TGTGCCAGCAGTCCCCCGGGATTGGCCATAGAGTGGAACTACGAGCAGTACTTC. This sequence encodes CASSPPGLAIEWNYEQYF.